This T cell receptor (beta chain) was recovered during a study of blood T cell repertoires in COVID-19. Profiled with immunoSEQ multiplex PCR; TCRdb holds only in-frame clones, not every one. This table has 180,000 or so clones, over 75% appearing once. The V and J ends lost 5 bases and 1 base respectively, with 14 bases between them. The CDR3 covers 15 residues. CDR1 and CDR2 from the germline V gene are SEHNR and FQNEAQ (reference sequence). This clone is a singleton in its sample. This sequence joins TRBV7-9 and TRBJ2-5; D is possibly TRBD1 (6 bases). The sample taken for sequencing was peripheral blood. The sequence was obtained from a person aged 70 to 85 with COVID-19, enrolled during active disease. The CDR3 DNA follows: TGTGCCAGCAGCCAGAGACAGGCGTCCCAAGAGACCCAGTACTTC. Protein: CASSQRQASQETQYF.